This record looks at one T cell receptor (beta chain) sequence and its context. Antigen specificity is unknown. The CDR3 consists of 15 residues. The ends were cut back, 6 bases at V and 0 bases at J, with 12 bases in the middle. cDNA libraries of TCR beta carried unique molecular identifiers. The T cell input of about 0.9 to 10 million gave about 470,000 cDNA molecules. From the PCR reads, TCRdb called clonotypes with MiXCR, one entry per CDR3 protein. The profile shows hundreds of thousands of distinct CDR3 sequences, about 32% of them singletons. The data belong to a study of post-analysis software for immune sequencing data. Study summary: Courses of disease covered relapsing-remitting, secondary progressive and progressive-relapsing multiple sclerosis. The study's findings and limits: Five or six TRBV segments were significantly more frequent in patients than in controls. TRBV5-6, TRBV5-1 and TRBV20-1 were among these segments.

The V gene is TRBV12-3 or TRBV12-4, the J gene TRBJ1-3; no definite D call. The sequenced sample consisted of blood. The receptor was isolated from a girl aged 10-17 years with multiple sclerosis. The CDR3 loop reads CASSRRMFSGNTIYF. CDR3 sequence (DNA): TGTGCCAGCAGCCGCAGGATGTTCTCTGGAAACACCATATATTTT.